The 19 T cell receptor beta chains below were found in one sample sequenced in a study of human T cells and chemical hapten exposure. The time point was: patch test 2, 6 weeks after DPC sensitization. Specified treatment: therapeutic diphenylcyclopropenone sensitization with weekly scalp DPC. TCRdb re-called the RACE reads with MiXCR, one entry per CDR3 protein. The table lists over 60,000 distinct CDR3 sequences, approximately 10% of them singletons. Sequenced material: whole blood, taken in connection with sensitization to the hapten diphenylcyclopropenone (DPC). The receptors come from a woman aged 50 to 65 with alopecia areata. Some clones in this sample may be carry-over from other donors' samples.

This clonotype was seen only a few times. The chain employs TRBV6-5 and TRBJ2-5, with 9 nucleotides matching TRBD2. Germline loops: CDR1 MNHEY, CDR2 SVGAGI. The CDR3 runs 15 residues. The junction had 9 bases not matched to a gene; V was cut back by 7 bases and J by 3 bases. CDR3 sequence reads: CASTQWTSEEETQYF. For the CDR3, the DNA is TGTGCCAGCACCCAATGGACTAGCGAGGAAGAGACCCAGTACTTC.

This clonotype appeared a few times. This CDR3 is CASSLGASGALDTQYF. CDR3 coding DNA: TGTGCCAGCAGCTTAGGGGCCTCGGGGGCTTTAGATACCCAGTACTTC. The chain employs TRBV11-2 and TRBJ2-5; possibly TRBD1 or TRBD2 for D (6 bases each). Germline V gene data show CDR1 as SGHAT and CDR2 as FQNNGV. V lost 1 base and J lost 8, with 20 bases in between. The CDR3 runs to 16 residues.

V is TRBV18 and J is TRBJ2-7, with D possibly being TRBD1 (6 bases). This CDR3 has 16 residues. Trimming pared 2 bases from V and 3 bases from J, leaving 17 bases between. CDR1 and CDR2 from the germline V gene are KGHSH and LQKENI. The CDR3 sequence is CASSPFPGHGRYEQYF. For the CDR3, the DNA is TGTGCCAGCTCACCATTTCCGGGACATGGCCGCTACGAGCAGTACTTC. Complete variable domain (other parts from reference TRBV18 and TRBJ2-7): NAGVMQNPRHLVRRRGQEARLRCSPMKGHSHVYWYRQLPEEGLKFMVYLQKENIIDESGMPKERFSAEFPKEGPSILRIQQVVRGDSAAYFCASSPFPGHGRYEQYFGPGTRLTVT.

The chain employs TRBV6-5 and TRBJ2-2; 11 nucleotides agree with TRBD2. From germline, CDR1 is MNHEY and CDR2 SVGAGI. This CDR3 spans 20 amino acids. J was trimmed by 2 bases and V by 0 bases; bases with no gene match: 11. The CDR3 bases are TGTGCCAGCAGTTACTCGAGCTGGGCTAGCGGGAGGAAAAACACCGGGGAGCTGTTTTTT. Encoded protein: CASSYSSWASGRKNTGELFF.

A few counts support this clonotype. The rearrangement uses TRBV18 and TRBJ1-2; D gene uncertain. V lost 1 base, J lost 5 bases, and 11 bases lay in between. Germline CDR1 KGHSH, CDR2 LQKENI. This CDR3 comprises 14 residues. The CDR3, as DNA: TGTGCCAGCTCACCACTCCCGCCAAAGTATGGCTACACCTTC. It codes for CASSPLPPKYGYTF.

This clonotype was observed many times. This CDR3 reads CATSDAKLAGANTGELFF. The CDR3 DNA reads TGTGCCACCAGTGACGCTAAACTAGCGGGCGCGAACACCGGGGAGCTGTTTTTT. The J gene is TRBJ2-2, the V gene TRBV24-1; 9 positions match TRBD2. V trimming: 4 bases; J trimming: 0 bases; junction bases outside the gene matches: 8. Germline assignment: CDR1 KGHDR and CDR2 SFDVKD. The length of the CDR3 is 18 residues.

V is TRBV29-1 and J is TRBJ2-3; 8 bases match TRBD2. The V segment lost 4 bases and the J segment 1 base; nucleotides outside the gene matches: 1. CDR1 is SQVTM, CDR2 ANQGSEA, per germline. The CDR3 has 13 amino acids. CDR3 sequence: CSVATSGTDTQYF. The CDR3 coding sequence is TGCAGCGTTGCGACTAGCGGCACAGATACGCAGTATTTT.

This clonotype showed up just once. The chain carries TRBV12-3 or TRBV12-4 and TRBJ2-7; a weak D match, TRBD1 (5 bases). The CDR3 is 14 amino acids. The V end lost 3 bases, the J end lost 3 bases, and 12 bases lay between the germline ends. CDR3 residues: CASSFGQGLYEQYF. CDR3 bases: TGTGCCAGCAGTTTCGGTCAGGGCCTCTACGAGCAGTACTTC.

This clonotype was recorded many times. The J gene is TRBJ1-1, the V gene TRBV19; D possibly corresponds to TRBD1 (6 bases). This CDR3 contains 14 residues. Germline V gene lookup returns CDR1 LNHDA and CDR2 SQIVND (reference sequence). Deletions cut 6 bases from V and 5 bases from J, with 16 bases between. CDR3 nucleotides: TGTGCCAGTAGCCAACCTAACAGGGTTACTGAAGCTTTCTTT. As protein: CASSQPNRVTEAFF.

This clonotype was recorded at least ten times. The chain couples TRBV3-1 to TRBJ2-1; TRBD1 matches 8 bases. The germline V gene has CDR1 LGHDT and CDR2 YNNKEL (reference sequence). The CDR3 covers 14 residues. V was pared by 5 bases and J by 2 bases, with 2 bases of the junction left unmatched. CDR3 bases: TGTGCCAGCAGCTACAGGGGGACCTACAATGAGCAGTTCTTC. Its translation is CASSYRGTYNEQFF.

This clonotype showed up many times. V is TRBV20-1 and J is TRBJ1-4; possibly TRBD1 for D (5 bases). V lost 6 bases and J 0 bases, leaving 14 bases between the germline ends. Germline-derived CDR1 and CDR2 are DFQATT and SNEGSKA (reference sequence). This CDR3 comprises 15 residues. The CDR3 is CSAGGGAATNEKLFF. The CDR3 region has the DNA TGCAGTGCCGGGGGAGGGGCAGCAACTAATGAAAAACTGTTTTTT.

V is TRBV20-1 and J is TRBJ2-1; 13 bases fit TRBD2. Germline V lookup: CDR1 DFQATT, CDR2 SNEGSKA (reference sequence). This CDR3 region has 14 residues. With 3 bases clipped from V and 9 bases from J, the junction kept 5 bases outside the gene matches. This CDR3 reads CSASGLAGDGEQFF. CDR3 in DNA: TGCAGTGCTAGTGGACTAGCGGGAGATGGTGAGCAGTTCTTC.

This rearrangement joins TRBV29-1 to TRBJ2-7, with D unresolved. V lost 5 bases to trimming and J lost 6 bases, with 17 bases between them. CDR3 length: 13 residues. In germline, CDR1 is SQVTM, CDR2 ANQGSEA. This CDR3 is CSVFPHPFIEQYF. In DNA, the CDR3 is TGCAGCGTTTTCCCACACCCTTTTATCGAGCAGTACTTC.

The chain uses TRBV29-1 and TRBJ1-1; D gene uncertain. Trimming shortened V by 2 bases and J by 1 base, and 8 bases separated the two germline ends. The CDR3 extends over 13 amino acids. Germline-derived CDR1 and CDR2 are SQVTM and ANQGSEA. CDR3 protein: CSVERAPNTEAFF. The CDR3 nucleotides read TGCAGCGTTGAAAGGGCGCCGAACACTGAAGCTTTCTTT.

This rearrangement joins TRBV3-1 to TRBJ1-5, with D possibly matching TRBD1 (5 bases). Trimming removed 1 base at V and 4 bases at J, with 11 bases between. Germline CDR1 LGHDT, CDR2 YNNKEL (reference sequence). The CDR3 is made up of 15 amino acids. The CDR3 nucleotides read TGTGCCAGCAGCCAAGGATGGGACGGAAATCAGCCCCAGCATTTT. Translating it yields CASSQGWDGNQPQHF. The entire variable domain, with the rest obtained from reference TRBV3-1 and TRBJ1-5, is as follows: DTAVSQTPKYLVTQMGNDKSIKCEQNLGHDTMYWYKQDSKKFLKIMFSYNNKELIINETVPNRFSPKSPDKAHLNLHINSLELGDSAVYFCASSQGWDGNQPQHFGDGTRLSIL.

This clonotype was detected many times. The rearrangement links TRBV5-1 to TRBJ2-1, with 7 positions matching TRBD1. Per the germline V gene, CDR1 is SGHRS and CDR2 is YFSETQ. This CDR3 comprises 13 residues. V trimming: 4 bases; J trimming: 5 bases; junction bases outside the gene matches: 3. CDR3 residues: CASSADRHNEQFF. The CDR3 nucleotides are TGCGCCAGCAGCGCGGACAGGCACAATGAGCAGTTCTTC.

The sample holds many counts of this clonotype. The CDR3 nucleotides read TGTGCCAGTAGTCCTGGACAGGGGGCTATCGCTGAAGCTTTCTTT. This gives the protein CASSPGQGAIAEAFF. This sequence joins TRBV19 and TRBJ1-1; 11 nucleotides match TRBD1. Germline V gene data show CDR1 as LNHDA and CDR2 as SQIVND (reference sequence). Germline trimming cut 5 bases from V and 6 bases from J; bases unmatched to any gene: 8. This CDR3 spans 15 amino acids.

This clonotype was observed at least ten times. This sequence joins TRBV29-1 and TRBJ2-1; TRBD1 or TRBD2 may be the D gene (6 bases each). There are 12 residues in the CDR3. With 4 bases removed from V and 7 bases from J, the gap between germline ends came to 11 bases. The V gene's germline CDR1 is SQVTM and CDR2 ANQGSEA. The DNA for the CDR3 is TGCAGCGTTGGGCGAGGGGGGAATGAGCAGTTCTTC. Its translation: CSVGRGGNEQFF.

By share, this clonotype counts as medium-sized. J is TRBJ1-1 and V is TRBV7-8; D remains unclear. The germline V gene encodes CDR1 SGHVS and CDR2 FQNEAQ. V lost 6 bases and J lost 1, with 12 bases in between. This CDR3 spans 14 amino acids. The CDR3 loop is CASSSRIENTEAFF. In DNA, the CDR3 is TGTGCCAGCAGTTCGAGGATTGAGAACACTGAAGCTTTCTTT. Based on the CDR3 plus reference TRBV7-8 and TRBJ1-1, the full variable domain is GAGVSQSPRYKVAKRGQDVALRCDPISGHVSLFWYQQALGQGPEFLTYFQNEAQLDKSGLPSDRFFAERPEGSVSTLKIQRTQQEDSAVYLCASSSRIENTEAFFGQGTRLTVV.